Each of the 27 T cell receptor beta chains below was sequenced from the same sample in a study of T cell responses to AZD1222 COVID-19 vaccine. The method was immunoSEQ multiplex PCR; TCRdb's version includes in-frame clones alone and lacks a portion of them. The sample lists 110,000 to 150,000 clones, about 94% occurring once. The sample in question was peripheral blood, obtained on day 0 of AZD1222 vaccination. The receptors stem from an adult in good health.

The chain uses TRBV19 and TRBJ2-3, with 11 bases matching TRBD2. The V and J ends lost 3 bases and 5 bases, in that order; junction bases with no gene match: 10. Germline V gives CDR1 LNHDA, CDR2 SQIVND (reference sequence). The CDR3 loop spans 17 amino acids. The CDR3 loop is CASSMLTSGSARDTQYF. CDR3 coding DNA: TGTGCCAGTAGTATGCTCACTAGCGGGAGCGCAAGAGATACGCAGTATTTT.

Comment on this clone: Additional DNA sequences in this sample encode the identical CDR3. The chain carries TRBV3-1 (or the pseudogene TRBV3-2) and TRBJ1-5; tentative D call: TRBD1 (5 bases). Germline CDR1 is LGHDT and CDR2 is YNNKEL (reference sequence). The CDR3 length is 14 residues. The V and J ends lost 4 bases and 0 bases respectively, with 7 bases between them. The CDR3 nucleotides are TGTGCCAGCAGCCGGCAGGGTAGCAATCAGCCCCAGCATTTT. Protein product: CASSRQGSNQPQHF.

J is TRBJ2-5 and V is TRBV27; D might be TRBD1 (6 bases). CDR1 and CDR2 (germline): MNHEY, SMNVEV (reference sequence). CDR3 length equals 15 residues. With 2 bases removed from V and 4 bases from J, the gap between germline ends came to 14 bases. This CDR3 reads CASSLTAVRGETQYF. The CDR3 nucleotides read TGTGCCAGCAGTTTAACAGCGGTCAGGGGAGAGACCCAGTACTTC.

CDR3 in DNA: TGCGCCAGCAGCTTGGGACAGGGGGCCTCGAGTTACGAGCAGTACTTC. It encodes CASSLGQGASSYEQYF. V and J are TRBV5-1 and TRBJ2-7; 10 nucleotides line up with TRBD1. This CDR3 spans 16 amino acids. The V gene end was trimmed by 0 bases and the J gene end by 4 bases; junction bases not matched to a gene: 7. The V gene's germline CDR1 is SGHRS and CDR2 YFSETQ.

The V gene is TRBV3-1 (or the pseudogene TRBV3-2), the J gene TRBJ1-2, with a possible D match to TRBD1 (5 bases). Germline CDR1 is LGHDT and CDR2 is YNNKEL (reference sequence). V lost 3 bases and J lost 7, with 12 bases in between. This CDR3 spans 13 amino acids. The CDR3 sequence is CASSQKGRSGYTF. The CDR3, as DNA: TGTGCCAGCAGCCAGAAGGGGCGGAGTGGCTACACCTTC.

The rearrangement joins TRBV5-5 to TRBJ1-5, with a weak D call TRBD1 (5 bases). Looked up from germline, CDR1 is SGHKS and CDR2 is YYEKEE (reference sequence). The CDR3 runs to 12 residues. Trimming took off 2 bases at V and 9 bases at J, with 9 bases between the two ends. CDR3 coding DNA: TGTGCCAGCAGCTTCGTGGGGGGGCCCCAGCATTTT. It specifies CASSFVGGPQHF.

This clone was counted between two and nine times. The genes are TRBV5-6 and TRBJ1-6; the D is unclear. The CDR3 totals 15 residues. Trimming removed 0 bases at V and 10 bases at J, with 14 bases between. Germline lookup yields CDR1 SGHDT and CDR2 YYEEEE. CDR3 sequence (DNA): TGTGCCAGCAGCTTGGTTCGGGCGGACCCCTCACCCCTCCACTTT. Translated: CASSLVRADPSPLHF.

The chain links TRBV7-9 to TRBJ1-1; D uncertain. The germline V and J ends were trimmed by 3 bases and 0 bases, with 8 bases remaining between them. The CDR3 extends over 14 amino acids. Germline V CDR1 and CDR2: SEHNR, FQNEAQ (reference sequence). Here the CDR3 DNA reads TGTGCCAGCAGCTTCGAGGGCCTGAACACTGAAGCTTTCTTT. This gives the protein CASSFEGLNTEAFF.

CDR3 region: CASSKTVYEQYF. The CDR3 bases are TGTGCCAGCAGCAAGACAGTTTACGAGCAGTACTTC. V and J are TRBV12-3 or TRBV12-4 and TRBJ2-7, with D perhaps TRBD1 (5 bases). The CDR3 is 12 residues long. V dropped 6 bases and J dropped 4 bases, with 10 bases sitting between them.

This sequence joins TRBV5-4 and TRBJ2-5; TRBD1 is a possible D gene (6 bases). Germline-derived CDR1 and CDR2 are SGHNT and YYREEE (reference sequence). The CDR3 extends over 15 amino acids. With 2 bases removed from V and 5 bases from J, the gap between germline ends came to 16 bases. This CDR3 reads CASSLSIQGTETQYF. The CDR3 DNA reads as TGTGCCAGCAGCTTAAGTATACAGGGTACGGAGACCCAGTACTTC.

The chain links TRBV3-1 (or the pseudogene TRBV3-2) to TRBJ2-3; D is undetermined. The CDR3 is made up of 14 amino acids. The germline V gene has CDR1 LGHDT and CDR2 YNNKEL (reference sequence). V was clipped by 0 bases and J by 4 bases, with 8 bases between them. CDR3 DNA: TGTGCCAGCAGCCAAGATAATTCGGCAGATACGCAGTATTTT. It specifies CASSQDNSADTQYF.

To note about this clone: The limits of the CDR3 on the DNA are not certain, so only TCRdb's listed CDR3 is given. V is TRBV28 and J is TRBJ2-5; the DNA was not compared with TRBD2, the D call given in the table. The CDR3 is 14 residues long, counting both termini. Germline loops: CDR1 MDHEN, CDR2 SYDVKM. CDR3 amino acids: CASSLTGFLETQYF.

The V call is TRBV6-5, the J call TRBJ1-2; 9 bases fit TRBD1. The ends lost 6 bases at V and 4 bases at J; junction bases unmatched: 6. The germline gives CDR1 MNHEY, CDR2 SVGAGI. There are 14 residues in the CDR3. The CDR3 coding sequence is TGTGCCAGCAGCGGGACAGGGCACCTCTATGGCTACACCTTC. Amino acid sequence: CASSGTGHLYGYTF.

The chain links TRBV18 to TRBJ1-1; D uncertain. Deletions cut 7 bases from V and 7 bases from J, with 19 bases between. This CDR3 is built from 14 residues. Per the germline V gene, CDR1 is KGHSH and CDR2 is LQKENI. This CDR3 is CASYNSGSGVEAFF. For the CDR3, the DNA is TGTGCCAGCTACAATTCGGGCAGCGGTGTTGAAGCTTTCTTT. The entire variable domain, with the rest obtained from reference TRBV18 and TRBJ1-1, is as follows: NAGVMQNPRHLVRRRGQEARLRCSPMKGHSHVYWYRQLPEEGLKFMVYLQKENIIDESGMPKERFSAEFPKEGPSILRIQQVVRGDSAAYFCASYNSGSGVEAFFGQGTRLTVV.

V is TRBV19 and J is TRBJ2-7; a possible D gene is TRBD1 (6 bases). V gave up 5 bases and J gave up 2 bases, with 10 bases separating them. This CDR3 spans 13 amino acids. Germline values: CDR1 LNHDA, CDR2 SQIVND (reference sequence). The CDR3 loop is CASSQGLAYEQYF. CDR3 nucleotides: TGTGCCAGTAGTCAGGGGTTAGCCTACGAGCAGTACTTC.

The chain links TRBV27 to TRBJ2-1, with TRBD2 matching 9 bases. The V gene end was trimmed by 3 bases and the J gene end by 3 bases; junction bases not matched to a gene: 3. This CDR3 is built from 15 residues. Looked up from germline, CDR1 is MNHEY and CDR2 is SMNVEV (reference sequence). The CDR3 nucleotides read TGTGCCAGCAGTTTCCTTAGCGGGAGCTACAATGAGCAGTTCTTC. It codes for CASSFLSGSYNEQFF.

This clone was detected once. J is TRBJ1-5 and V is TRBV4-1; D unresolved. The CDR3 consists of 14 residues. V was pared by 1 base and J by 4 bases, with 8 bases between. Germline-derived CDR1 and CDR2 are MGHRA and YSYEKL. DNA for the CDR3: TGCGCCAGCAGCCAAGTCGGAGGAAATCAGCCCCAGCATTTT. Translating it yields CASSQVGGNQPQHF.

This chain links TRBV29-1 with TRBJ2-1, with 8 positions matching TRBD2. The CDR3 sequence is 14 residues long. From germline, CDR1 is SQVTM and CDR2 ANQGSEA. V dropped 4 bases and J dropped 2; count of bases not matched to a gene: 4. DNA of the CDR3: TGCAGCGTTGCCACTAGCGGTGCCTACAATGAGCAGTTCTTC. Translated, it gives CSVATSGAYNEQFF.

The CDR3 region is CASGEKGDTQYF. CDR3 nucleotides: TGCGCCAGCGGAGAAAAAGGAGATACGCAGTATTTT. The chain combines TRBV10-1 with TRBJ2-3; D gene uncertain. This CDR3 comprises 12 residues. Trimming removed 8 bases from V and 5 bases from J, with 11 bases in between. Germline lookup yields CDR1 WNHNN and CDR2 SYGVQD (reference sequence).

V usage is TRBV10-3 and J usage is TRBJ1-4; no clear D. This CDR3 has 13 residues. CDR1 and CDR2 from the germline V gene are ENHRY and SYGVKD. The V gene lost 8 bases and the J gene lost 5 bases, with 12 bases spanning the gap. The DNA of the CDR3 is TGTGCCATCGGGGAAGGCAGAAATGAAAAACTGTTTTTT. It specifies CAIGEGRNEKLFF.

The J gene is TRBJ2-2, the V gene TRBV3-1 (or the pseudogene TRBV3-2); D is ambiguous. Germline-derived CDR1 and CDR2 are LGHDT and YNNKEL (reference sequence). Trimming stripped 0 bases from V and 4 bases from J, with 6 bases between. The CDR3 is 14 amino acids. The CDR3 reads CASSQEGSTGELFF. Here the CDR3 DNA reads TGTGCCAGCAGCCAAGAGGGCAGCACCGGGGAGCTGTTTTTT.

The chain links TRBV7-3 to TRBJ1-5, with D hard to call. The V gene's germline CDR1 is SGHTA and CDR2 FQGTGA. The CDR3 contains 13 residues. Trimming cost V 0 bases and J 4 bases, with 4 bases left between them. The CDR3 sequence is CASSLTPNQPQHF. In DNA, the CDR3 is TGTGCCAGCAGCTTAACCCCGAATCAGCCCCAGCATTTT.

The rearrangement joins TRBV5-6 to TRBJ2-7; TRBD2 might be the D (6 bases). Germline V gene lookup returns CDR1 SGHDT and CDR2 YYEEEE. Trimming removed 1 base at V and 3 bases at J, with 17 bases between. There are 16 residues in the CDR3. In DNA form, the CDR3 reads TGTGCCAGCAGCTTGTCCGGGACTTCCGACTACTACGAGCAGTACTTC. This gives the protein CASSLSGTSDYYEQYF.

The gene calls are TRBV6-5 and TRBJ2-1, with 13 bases that match TRBD2. The junction had 7 bases not matched to a gene; V was cut back by 5 bases and J by 9 bases. This CDR3 is built from 15 residues. Per the germline V gene, CDR1 is MNHEY and CDR2 is SVGAGI. This CDR3 reads CASSQTSGRFSEQFF. For the CDR3, the DNA is TGTGCCAGCAGTCAGACTAGCGGGAGGTTTAGTGAGCAGTTCTTC.

The rearrangement joins TRBV25-1 to TRBJ1-1, with D perhaps TRBD1 (6 bases). Germline CDR1 reads MGHDK; CDR2 reads SYGVNS. The CDR3 contains 14 residues. V was cut by 7 bases and J by 1 base, with 13 bases left in between. The CDR3 DNA is TGTGCCAGCAAAGGGGGGGCCTGGAACACTGAAGCTTTCTTT. Amino acid sequence: CASKGGAWNTEAFF. Using reference TRBV25-1 and TRBJ1-1 for the parts outside the CDR3, the full variable domain is EADIYQTPRYLVIGTGKKITLECSQTMGHDKMYWYQQDPGMELHLIHYSYGVNSTEKGDLSSESTVSRIRTEHFPLTLESARPSHTSQYLCASKGGAWNTEAFFGQGTRLTVV.

This chain connects TRBV6-5 to TRBJ1-1; D is unclear. The CDR3 totals 13 residues. V gave up 7 bases and J gave up 3 bases, with 12 bases separating them. CDR1 MNHEY and CDR2 SVGAGI come from the germline V gene. CDR3 sequence (DNA): TGTGCCAGCATTCAGCGGCGCCACACTGAAGCTTTCTTT. Protein: CASIQRRHTEAFF.

To note about this clone: The sample contains more than one DNA sequence encoding this CDR3. The rearrangement uses TRBV19 and TRBJ2-3, with 11 bases aligning to TRBD2. Germline V gene data show CDR1 as LNHDA and CDR2 as SQIVND (reference sequence). V shed 2 bases and J 3 bases; nucleotides not matched to a gene: 1. This CDR3 has 15 amino acids. CDR3 in amino acids: CASSILAGGTDTQYF. CDR3 DNA sequence: TGTGCCAGTAGTATACTAGCGGGAGGAACAGATACGCAGTATTTT.